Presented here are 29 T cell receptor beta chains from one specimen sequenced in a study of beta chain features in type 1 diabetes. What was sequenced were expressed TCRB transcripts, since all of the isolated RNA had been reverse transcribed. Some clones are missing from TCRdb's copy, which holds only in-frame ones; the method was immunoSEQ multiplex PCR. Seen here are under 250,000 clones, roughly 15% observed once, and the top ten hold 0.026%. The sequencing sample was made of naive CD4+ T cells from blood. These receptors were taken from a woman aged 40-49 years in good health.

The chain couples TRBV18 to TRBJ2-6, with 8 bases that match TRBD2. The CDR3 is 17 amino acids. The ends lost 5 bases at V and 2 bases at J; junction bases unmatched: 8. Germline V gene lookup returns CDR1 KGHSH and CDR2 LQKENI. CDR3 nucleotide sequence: TGTGCCAGCTCAAGTGTAGCGGGACATGCTGGGGCCAACGTCCTGACTTTC. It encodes CASSSVAGHAGANVLTF.

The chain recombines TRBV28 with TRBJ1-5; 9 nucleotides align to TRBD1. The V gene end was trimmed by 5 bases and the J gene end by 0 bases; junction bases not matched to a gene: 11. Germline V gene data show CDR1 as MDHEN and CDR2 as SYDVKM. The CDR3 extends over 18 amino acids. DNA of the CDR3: TGTGCCAGCAGTCTCGGGACAGGGTTGGGATATAGCAATCAGCCCCAGCATTTT. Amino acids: CASSLGTGLGYSNQPQHF.

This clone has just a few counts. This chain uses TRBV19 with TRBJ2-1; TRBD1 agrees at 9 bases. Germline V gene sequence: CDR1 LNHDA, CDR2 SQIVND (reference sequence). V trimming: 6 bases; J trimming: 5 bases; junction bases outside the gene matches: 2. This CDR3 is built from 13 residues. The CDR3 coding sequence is TGTGCCAGTAGCCGACAGGGGGACAATGAGCAGTTCTTC. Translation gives CASSRQGDNEQFF.

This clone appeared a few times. CDR3 region: CASRQTRANEKLFF. The DNA of the CDR3 is TGTGCCAGCCGCCAGACAAGAGCTAATGAAAAACTGTTTTTT. V and J are TRBV27 and TRBJ1-4; D is unclear. Per the germline V gene, CDR1 is MNHEY and CDR2 is SMNVEV (reference sequence). Trimming removed 8 bases at V and 3 bases at J, with 13 bases between. The CDR3 sequence is 14 residues long.

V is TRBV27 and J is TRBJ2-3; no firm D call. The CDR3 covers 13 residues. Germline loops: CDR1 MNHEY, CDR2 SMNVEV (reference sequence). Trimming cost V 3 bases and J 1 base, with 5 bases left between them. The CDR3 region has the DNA TGTGCCAGCAGTTTCCCAGGCACAGATACGCAGTATTTT. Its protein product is CASSFPGTDTQYF.

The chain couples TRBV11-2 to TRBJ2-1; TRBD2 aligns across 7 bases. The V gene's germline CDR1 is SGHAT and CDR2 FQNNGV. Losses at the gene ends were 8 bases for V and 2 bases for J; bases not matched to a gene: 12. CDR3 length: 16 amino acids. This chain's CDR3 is CASGPTLAATYNEQFF. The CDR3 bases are TGTGCCAGCGGCCCCACGCTAGCGGCCACCTACAATGAGCAGTTCTTC.

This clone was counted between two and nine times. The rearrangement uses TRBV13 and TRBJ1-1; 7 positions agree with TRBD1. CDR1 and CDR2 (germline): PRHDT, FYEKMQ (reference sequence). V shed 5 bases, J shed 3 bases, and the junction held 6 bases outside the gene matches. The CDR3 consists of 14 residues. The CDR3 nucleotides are TGTGCCAGCAGCATGACAGGGTGGGACACTGAAGCTTTCTTT. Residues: CASSMTGWDTEAFF. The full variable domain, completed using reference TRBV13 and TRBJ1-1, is AAGVIQSPRHLIKEKRETATLKCYPIPRHDTVYWYQQGPGQDPQFLISFYEKMQSDKGSIPDRFSAQQFSDYHSELNMSSLELGDSALYFCASSMTGWDTEAFFGQGTRLTVV.

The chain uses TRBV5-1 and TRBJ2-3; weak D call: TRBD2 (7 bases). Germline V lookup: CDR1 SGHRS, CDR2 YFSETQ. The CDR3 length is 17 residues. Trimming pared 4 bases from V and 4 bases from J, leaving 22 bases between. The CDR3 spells CASSRREGGPIADTQYF. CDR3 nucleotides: TGCGCCAGCAGCCGAAGGGAGGGGGGGCCTATTGCAGATACGCAGTATTTT.

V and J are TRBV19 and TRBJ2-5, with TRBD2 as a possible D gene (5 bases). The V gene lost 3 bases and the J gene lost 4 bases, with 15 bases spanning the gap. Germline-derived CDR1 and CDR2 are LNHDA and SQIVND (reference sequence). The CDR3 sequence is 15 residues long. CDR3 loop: CASSIEGSNRETQYF. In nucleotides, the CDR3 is TGTGCCAGTAGTATCGAGGGAAGTAACAGAGAGACCCAGTACTTC. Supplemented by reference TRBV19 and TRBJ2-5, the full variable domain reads DGGITQSPKYLFRKEGQNVTLSCEQNLNHDAMYWYRQDPGQGLRLIYYSQIVNDFQKGDIAEGYSVSREKKESFPLTVTSAQKNPTAFYLCASSIEGSNRETQYFGPGTRLLVL.

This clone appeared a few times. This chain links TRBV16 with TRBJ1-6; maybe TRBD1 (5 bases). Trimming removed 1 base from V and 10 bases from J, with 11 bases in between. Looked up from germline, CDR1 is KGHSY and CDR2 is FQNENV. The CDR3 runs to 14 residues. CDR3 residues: CASSQLGGRSPLHF. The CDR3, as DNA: TGTGCCAGCAGCCAATTGGGGGGGAGGTCACCCCTCCACTTT.

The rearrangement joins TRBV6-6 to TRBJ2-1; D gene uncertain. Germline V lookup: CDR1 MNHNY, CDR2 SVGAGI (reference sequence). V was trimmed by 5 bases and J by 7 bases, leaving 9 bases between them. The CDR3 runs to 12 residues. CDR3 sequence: CASSRTVNEQFF. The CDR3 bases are TGTGCCAGCAGTCGAACGGTTAATGAGCAGTTCTTC.

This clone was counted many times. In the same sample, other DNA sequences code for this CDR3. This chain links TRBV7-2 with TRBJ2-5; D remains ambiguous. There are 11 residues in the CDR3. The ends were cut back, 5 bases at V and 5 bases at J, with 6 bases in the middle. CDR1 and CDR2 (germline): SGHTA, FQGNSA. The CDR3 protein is CASSPRETQYF. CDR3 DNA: TGTGCCAGCAGCCCTCGGGAGACCCAGTACTTC. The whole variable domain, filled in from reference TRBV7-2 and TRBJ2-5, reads GAGVSQSPSNKVTEKGKDVELRCDPISGHTALYWYRQSLGQGLEFLIYFQGNSAPDKSGLPSDRFSAERTGGSVSTLTIQRTQQEDSAVYLCASSPRETQYFGPGTRLLVL.

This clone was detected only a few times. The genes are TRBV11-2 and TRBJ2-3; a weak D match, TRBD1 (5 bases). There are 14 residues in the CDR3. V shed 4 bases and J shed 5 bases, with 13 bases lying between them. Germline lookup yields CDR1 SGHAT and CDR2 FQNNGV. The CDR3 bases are TGTGCCAGCAGCTCCGGATCAGGGCAAGATACGCAGTATTTT. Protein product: CASSSGSGQDTQYF.

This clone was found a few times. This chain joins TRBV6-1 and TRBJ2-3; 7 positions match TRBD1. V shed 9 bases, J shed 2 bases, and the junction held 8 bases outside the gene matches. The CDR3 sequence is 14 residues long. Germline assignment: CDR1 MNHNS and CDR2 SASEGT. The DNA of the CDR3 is TGTGCCAGTAGGGACAGAACTATCACAGATACGCAGTATTTT. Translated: CASRDRTITDTQYF.

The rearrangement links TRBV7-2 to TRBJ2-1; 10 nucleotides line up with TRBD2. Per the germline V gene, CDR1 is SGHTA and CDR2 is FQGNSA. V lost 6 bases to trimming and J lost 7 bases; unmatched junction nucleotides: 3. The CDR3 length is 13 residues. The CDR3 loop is CASRQAGGNEQFF. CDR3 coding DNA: TGTGCCAGCAGACAAGCGGGGGGGAATGAGCAGTTCTTC.

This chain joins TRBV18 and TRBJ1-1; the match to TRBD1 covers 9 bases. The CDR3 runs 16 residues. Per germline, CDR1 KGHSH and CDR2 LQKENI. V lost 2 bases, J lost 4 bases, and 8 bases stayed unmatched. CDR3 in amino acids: CASSPSRDRVPTEAFF. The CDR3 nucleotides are TGTGCCAGCTCACCATCTAGGGACAGGGTGCCCACTGAAGCTTTCTTT.

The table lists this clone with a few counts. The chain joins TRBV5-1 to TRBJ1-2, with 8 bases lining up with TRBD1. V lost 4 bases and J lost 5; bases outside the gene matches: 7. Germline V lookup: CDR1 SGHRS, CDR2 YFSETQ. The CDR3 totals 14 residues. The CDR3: CASSAGQGSYGYTF. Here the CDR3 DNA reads TGCGCCAGCAGCGCCGGACAGGGATCGTATGGCTACACCTTC. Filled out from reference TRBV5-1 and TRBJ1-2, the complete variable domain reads KAGVTQTPRYLIKTRGQQVTLSCSPISGHRSVSWYQQTPGQGLQFLFEYFSETQRNKGNFPGRFSGRQFSNSRSEMNVSTLELGDSALYLCASSAGQGSYGYTFGSGTRLTVV.

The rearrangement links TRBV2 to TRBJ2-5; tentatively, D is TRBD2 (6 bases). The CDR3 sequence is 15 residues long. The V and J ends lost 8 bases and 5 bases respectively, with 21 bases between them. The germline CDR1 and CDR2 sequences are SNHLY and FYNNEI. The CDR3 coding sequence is TGTGCCAGCGCCAGAGGCGGGGTGACCTTGGAGACCCAGTACTTC. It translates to CASARGGVTLETQYF.

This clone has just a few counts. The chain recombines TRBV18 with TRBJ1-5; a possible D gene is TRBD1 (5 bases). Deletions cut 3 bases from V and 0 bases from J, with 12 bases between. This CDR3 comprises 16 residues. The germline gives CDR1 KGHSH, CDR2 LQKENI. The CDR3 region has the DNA TGTGCCAGCTCACCTCGGGGAGGGGATAGCAATCAGCCCCAGCATTTT. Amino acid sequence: CASSPRGGDSNQPQHF.

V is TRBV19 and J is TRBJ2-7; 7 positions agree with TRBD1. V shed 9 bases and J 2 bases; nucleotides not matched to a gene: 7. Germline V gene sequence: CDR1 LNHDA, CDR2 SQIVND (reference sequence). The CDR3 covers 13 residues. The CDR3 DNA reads TGTGCCAGCAGACAGGGAGCAACCTACGAGCAGTACTTC. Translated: CASRQGATYEQYF. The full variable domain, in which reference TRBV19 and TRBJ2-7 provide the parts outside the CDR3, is DGGITQSPKYLFRKEGQNVTLSCEQNLNHDAMYWYRQDPGQGLRLIYYSQIVNDFQKGDIAEGYSVSREKKESFPLTVTSAQKNPTAFYLCASRQGATYEQYFGPGTRLTVT.

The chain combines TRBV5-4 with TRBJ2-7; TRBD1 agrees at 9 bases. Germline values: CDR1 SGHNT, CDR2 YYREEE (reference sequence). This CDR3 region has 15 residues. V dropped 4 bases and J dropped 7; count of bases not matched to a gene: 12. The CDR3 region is CASSPSDRGFQEQYF. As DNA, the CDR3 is TGTGCCAGCAGCCCCTCGGACAGGGGTTTTCAAGAGCAGTACTTC.

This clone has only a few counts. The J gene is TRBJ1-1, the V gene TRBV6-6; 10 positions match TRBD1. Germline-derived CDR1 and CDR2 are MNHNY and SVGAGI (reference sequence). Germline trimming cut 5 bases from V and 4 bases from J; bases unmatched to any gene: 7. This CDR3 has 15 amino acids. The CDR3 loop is CASSTGQGMGTEAFF. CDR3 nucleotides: TGTGCCAGCAGTACGGGACAGGGGATGGGCACTGAAGCTTTCTTT.

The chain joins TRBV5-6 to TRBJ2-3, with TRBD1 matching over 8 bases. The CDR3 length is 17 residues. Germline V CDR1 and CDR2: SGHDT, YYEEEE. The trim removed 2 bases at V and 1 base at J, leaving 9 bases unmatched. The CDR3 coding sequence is TGTGCCAGCAGCTTATATAAACCGGGACAGGGCACAGATACGCAGTATTTT. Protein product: CASSLYKPGQGTDTQYF.

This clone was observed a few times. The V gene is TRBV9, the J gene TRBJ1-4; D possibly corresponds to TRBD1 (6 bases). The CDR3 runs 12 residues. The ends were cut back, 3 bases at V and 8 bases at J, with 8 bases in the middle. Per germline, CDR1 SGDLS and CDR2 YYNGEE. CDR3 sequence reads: CASSGGGEKLFF. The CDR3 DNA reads TGTGCCAGCAGCGGGGGGGGCGAAAAACTGTTTTTT.

The CDR3 nucleotides are TGTGCCAGCAGCCACCGGGGACTATTAGGGTCCTACGAGCAGTACTTC. This translates into CASSHRGLLGSYEQYF. This chain connects TRBV7-8 to TRBJ2-7, with 7 bases matching TRBD2. The CDR3 sequence is 16 residues long. V trimming: 5 bases; J trimming: 1 base; junction bases outside the gene matches: 11. In germline, CDR1 is SGHVS, CDR2 FQNEAQ.

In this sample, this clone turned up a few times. CDR3 nucleotides: TGCGCCAGCAGCAGGGGGACTAGCGGGAGATCCTACGAGCAGTACTTC. Translating gives CASSRGTSGRSYEQYF. V and J are TRBV5-1 and TRBJ2-7, with 14 bases fitting TRBD2. The junction had 4 bases not matched to a gene; V was cut back by 4 bases and J by 1 base. The CDR3 extends over 16 amino acids. The germline V gene has CDR1 SGHRS and CDR2 YFSETQ.

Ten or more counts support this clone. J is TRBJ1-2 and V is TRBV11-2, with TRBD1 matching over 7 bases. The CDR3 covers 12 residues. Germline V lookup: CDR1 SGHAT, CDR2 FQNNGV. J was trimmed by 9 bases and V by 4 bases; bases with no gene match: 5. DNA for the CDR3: TGTGCCAGCAGCTCTGGACAGGCCAGCTACACCTTC. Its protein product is CASSSGQASYTF.

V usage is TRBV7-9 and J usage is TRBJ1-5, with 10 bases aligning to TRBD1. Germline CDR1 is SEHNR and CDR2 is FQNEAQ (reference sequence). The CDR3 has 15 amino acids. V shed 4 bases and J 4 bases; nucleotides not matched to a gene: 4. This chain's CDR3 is CASSYGTGENQPQHF. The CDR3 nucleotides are TGTGCCAGCAGCTACGGGACAGGGGAGAATCAGCCCCAGCATTTT.

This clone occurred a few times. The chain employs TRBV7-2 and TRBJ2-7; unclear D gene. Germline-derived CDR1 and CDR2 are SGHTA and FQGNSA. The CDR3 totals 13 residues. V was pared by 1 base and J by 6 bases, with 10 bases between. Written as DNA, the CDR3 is TGTGCCAGCAGCTTAGTGTTTGCGAGCGAGCAGTACTTC. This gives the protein CASSLVFASEQYF. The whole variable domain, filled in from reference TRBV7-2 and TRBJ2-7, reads GAGVSQSPSNKVTEKGKDVELRCDPISGHTALYWYRQSLGQGLEFLIYFQGNSAPDKSGLPSDRFSAERTGGSVSTLTIQRTQQEDSAVYLCASSLVFASEQYFGPGTRLTVT.